The T cell receptor (beta chain) under discussion was sequenced for a study of blood T cell repertoires in COVID-19. About the study: Sources were T cells, B-cell-depleted T cells, or PBMCs; the material itself was cDNA or gDNA.

Looked up from germline, CDR1 is SNHLY and CDR2 is FYNNEI. The CDR3 consists of 14 residues. Trimming cost V 6 bases and J 5 bases, with 16 bases left between them. In the authors' workflow: Amplifying reference gene primers gave estimates of nucleated cell counts. The data were produced by immunoSEQ multiplex PCR, yet TCRdb's version contains in-frame clones alone and is incomplete. The V and J calls and the clone size are those of that table, but D and trimming were determined from the DNA. The sample gives 200,000 to 250,000 clones, roughly nine tenths of which show up once; over 0.75% is in the top ten.

The sequencing sample was made of peripheral blood. The origin of this receptor is a man aged 55 to 70 with COVID-19, enrolled during active disease. The chain couples TRBV2 to TRBJ1-2, with D unresolved. In DNA, the CDR3 is TGTGCCAGCAGCCTTGGGCCCGCCAAGTATGGCTACACCTTC. Translating gives CASSLGPAKYGYTF.